The 30 T cell receptor beta chains given below trace back to one sample, sequenced in a study of cytomegalovirus exposure and HLA in healthy donors. The PCR ran on 60 Vbeta and 13 Jbeta primers. Sequencing was performed with immunoSEQ multiplex PCR; in TCRdb, only in-frame clones are kept and a portion is missing. Here the sample spans some 120,000 clones, approximately 80% being singletons. The specimen sequenced was PBMCs. The receptors derive from a human donor in good health.

The rearrangement uses TRBV5-1 and TRBJ2-3; 8 bases match TRBD1. Germline V gene sequence: CDR1 SGHRS, CDR2 YFSETQ. The CDR3 length is 18 residues. The trim removed 0 bases at V and 1 base at J, leaving 10 bases unmatched. This CDR3 is CASSLGTGNGVGTDTQYF. The CDR3 bases are TGCGCCAGCAGCTTGGGGACAGGGAATGGCGTGGGCACAGATACGCAGTATTTT.

This clone is a singleton in its sample. The CDR3 protein is CASSVEPSTGELFF. In DNA, the CDR3 is TGTGCCAGCAGCGTAGAGCCGTCAACCGGGGAGCTGTTTTTT. The chain combines TRBV9 with TRBJ2-2; D gene ambiguous. Germline CDR1 is SGDLS and CDR2 is YYNGEE. V lost 0 bases, J lost 5 bases, and 8 bases lay in between. This CDR3 is built from 14 residues. Filled out from reference TRBV9 and TRBJ2-2, the complete variable domain reads DSGVTQTPKHLITATGQRVTLRCSPRSGDLSVYWYQQSLDQGLQFLIQYYNGEERAKGNILERFSAQQFPDLHSELNLSSLELGDSALYFCASSVEPSTGELFFGEGSRLTVL.

This clone was seen just once. CDR3 DNA sequence: TGTGCCAGCAGTTTATGGGGCGGAGAGACCCAGTACTTC. Translating gives CASSLWGGETQYF. The chain carries TRBV27 and TRBJ2-5, with D possibly being TRBD1 (5 bases). Deletions cut 1 base from V and 4 bases from J, with 7 bases between. Germline assignment: CDR1 MNHEY and CDR2 SMNVEV (reference sequence). The CDR3 is 13 residues long.

The chain is built from TRBV10-1 and TRBJ1-6; D unresolved. Germline CDR1 and CDR2: WNHNN and SYGVQD (reference sequence). V lost 4 bases and J 7 bases, leaving 5 bases between the germline ends. The CDR3 contains 12 residues. The CDR3 spells CASSAGNSPLHF. In nucleotides, the CDR3 is TGCGCCAGCAGTGCCGGGAATTCACCCCTCCACTTT.

CDR3 sequence: CASSQDLRNTGELFF. In nucleotides, the CDR3 is TGCGCCAGCAGCCAAGACCTGAGGAACACCGGGGAGCTGTTTTTT. The chain carries TRBV4-1 and TRBJ2-2; D unclear. CDR3 size: 15 residues. From germline, CDR1 is MGHRA and CDR2 YSYEKL. Trimming took 0 bases from V and 1 from J, leaving 6 bases between them.

The CDR3 DNA reads as TGTGCCAGCAGTTACTTACAGGGGGGGGGAGCTTTCTTT. Amino acid sequence: CASSYLQGGGAFF. The chain uses TRBV6-5 and TRBJ1-1, with 8 bases that match TRBD1. The length of the CDR3 is 13 residues. V lost 1 base to trimming and J lost 10 bases; unmatched junction nucleotides: 5. Germline V gene sequence: CDR1 MNHEY, CDR2 SVGAGI.

This sequence joins TRBV5-1 and TRBJ2-5; 8 nucleotides match TRBD2. V trimming: 3 bases; J trimming: 5 bases; junction bases outside the gene matches: 0. The CDR3 has 12 amino acids. Germline V lookup: CDR1 SGHRS, CDR2 YFSETQ. The CDR3 here is CASSSGGETQYF. CDR3 sequence (DNA): TGCGCCAGCAGCTCGGGGGGGGAGACCCAGTACTTC.

The chain has TRBV5-1 and TRBJ2-5; a possible D gene is TRBD2 (5 bases). Germline V lookup: CDR1 SGHRS, CDR2 YFSETQ. V lost 5 bases to trimming and J lost 5 bases, with 13 bases between them. This CDR3 contains 13 residues. The CDR3 protein is CASRSPGSETQYF. The CDR3 DNA sequence: TGCGCCAGCAGGAGCCCGGGGTCGGAGACCCAGTACTTC.

The chain is built from TRBV5-4 and TRBJ1-1; D might be TRBD1 (6 bases). The CDR3 runs to 16 residues. Trimming stripped 1 base from V and 1 base from J, with 14 bases between. The germline V gene has CDR1 SGHNT and CDR2 YYREEE (reference sequence). CDR3 sequence (DNA): TGTGCCAGCAGCTTGAACAGGGCTGGCGGGAACACTGAAGCTTTCTTT. This sequence encodes CASSLNRAGGNTEAFF.

The chain links TRBV28 to TRBJ2-5; the D gene is possibly TRBD2 (7 bases). This CDR3 is built from 17 residues. From germline, CDR1 is MDHEN and CDR2 SYDVKM. V lost 2 bases to trimming and J lost 0 bases, with 16 bases between them. CDR3 DNA: TGTGCCAGCAGTTTAGGAGCGGCGGGGGCGTACCAAGAGACCCAGTACTTC. Encoded protein: CASSLGAAGAYQETQYF.

The chain joins TRBV10-1 to TRBJ2-4; the D gene is possibly TRBD1 (5 bases). The CDR3 consists of 13 residues. CDR1 WNHNN and CDR2 SYGVQD come from the germline V gene (reference sequence). V gave up 7 bases and J gave up 0 bases, with 7 bases separating them. DNA of the CDR3: TGCGCCAGCATCGACAGAGCCAAAAACATTCAGTACTTC. Encoded protein: CASIDRAKNIQYF.

The rearrangement uses TRBV13 and TRBJ1-4, with D hard to call. The CDR3 runs to 15 residues. Germline CDR1 reads PRHDT; CDR2 reads FYEKMQ (reference sequence). The V end was cut by 5 bases, the J end by 7 bases, with 17 bases between. The DNA of the CDR3 is TGTGCCAGCAGCCCGCTGACCAAAGGAGGTGAAAAACTGTTTTTT. This translates into CASSPLTKGGEKLFF.

J is TRBJ2-1 and V is TRBV7-9; D unclear. CDR1 is SEHNR and CDR2 is FQNEAQ in the germline V gene (reference sequence). This CDR3 contains 12 residues. Trimming stripped 2 bases from V and 9 bases from J, with 8 bases between. The CDR3 spells CASSLSSSEQFF. The CDR3 region has the DNA TGTGCCAGCAGCTTAAGCTCAAGTGAGCAGTTCTTC.

This sequence joins TRBV4-1 and TRBJ2-1; D may be TRBD1 (5 bases). V dropped 1 base and J dropped 0 bases, with 13 bases sitting between them. The germline V gene has CDR1 MGHRA and CDR2 YSYEKL. The CDR3 contains 17 residues. The CDR3 DNA sequence: TGCGCCAGCAGCCAAGTCCTCCAGGGAATCTCCTACAATGAGCAGTTCTTC. Amino acids: CASSQVLQGISYNEQFF.

The chain employs TRBV6-5 and TRBJ1-1, with 7 bases matching TRBD1. Germline CDR1 is MNHEY and CDR2 is SVGAGI. J gave up 3 bases and V 7 bases, and 8 bases lay outside the gene matches. This CDR3 is 14 amino acids long. In DNA form, the CDR3 reads TGTGCCAGCATTGCCGACAGGGCGTACACTGAAGCTTTCTTT. It encodes CASIADRAYTEAFF.

CDR3 DNA sequence: TGTGCCAGCAGTGAATTTGGCGCAGGGTATGGCTACACCTTC. Amino acids: CASSEFGAGYGYTF. The chain carries TRBV25-1 and TRBJ1-2, with TRBD1 as a possible D gene (5 bases). Germline CDR1 is MGHDK and CDR2 is SYGVNS. The CDR3 is 14 amino acids. The V gene lost 1 base and the J gene lost 5 bases, with 11 bases spanning the gap.

The J gene is TRBJ1-1, the V gene TRBV6-1; no clear D gene. The CDR3 contains 14 residues. The V gene's germline CDR1 is MNHNS and CDR2 SASEGT. Trimming took off 2 bases at V and 4 bases at J, with 11 bases between the two ends. CDR3 amino acids: CASSEIRGPTEAFF. The DNA of the CDR3 is TGTGCCAGCAGTGAAATCAGAGGGCCCACTGAAGCTTTCTTT.

The chain couples TRBV28 to TRBJ1-6; D gene ambiguous. The V gene lost 8 bases and the J gene lost 1 base, with 15 bases spanning the gap. CDR3 length: 16 amino acids. Germline-derived CDR1 and CDR2 are MDHEN and SYDVKM. The CDR3 DNA reads as TGTGCCAGCGGACTGAAGTCATTGTCCTATAATTCACCCCTCCACTTT. Translated: CASGLKSLSYNSPLHF.

The chain combines TRBV7-6 with TRBJ1-1; 11 positions match TRBD1. This CDR3 comprises 16 residues. J gave up 4 bases and V 5 bases, and 9 bases lay outside the gene matches. Germline V gives CDR1 SGHVS, CDR2 FNYEAQ. The CDR3 nucleotides are TGTGCCAGCAGCCCAGGACAGGGGGCTTGGGGCACTGAAGCTTTCTTT. Translating gives CASSPGQGAWGTEAFF.

The chain has TRBV28 and TRBJ1-2, with 10 nucleotides matching TRBD1. CDR1 is MDHEN, CDR2 SYDVKM, per germline. V lost 6 bases to trimming and J lost 1 base; unmatched junction nucleotides: 11. This CDR3 has 17 residues. The CDR3 DNA reads TGTGCCAGCAGCCCACATAGCGACAGGGGGCATAACTATGGCTACACCTTC. This encodes CASSPHSDRGHNYGYTF.

The chain carries TRBV14 and TRBJ2-5; TRBD2 aligns across 11 bases. With 0 bases clipped from V and 6 bases from J, the junction kept 3 bases outside the gene matches. Germline CDR1 reads SGHDN; CDR2 reads FVKESK. The CDR3 extends over 15 amino acids. The CDR3 bases are TGTGCCAGCAGCCAAGAACTAGCGGGGGCCCAGACCCAGTACTTC. Translated: CASSQELAGAQTQYF.

The chain is built from TRBV19 and TRBJ2-1, with TRBD2 as a possible D gene (7 bases). CDR1 and CDR2 from the germline V gene are LNHDA and SQIVND (reference sequence). The CDR3 loop spans 13 amino acids. Deletions cut 3 bases from V and 10 bases from J, with 13 bases between. CDR3 residues: CASSITGRDEQFF. CDR3 sequence (DNA): TGTGCCAGTAGTATCACAGGGAGGGACGAGCAGTTCTTC.

The V gene is TRBV14, the J gene TRBJ1-1; unclear D gene. V lost 1 base, J lost 7 bases, and 10 bases lay in between. Germline CDR1 SGHDN, CDR2 FVKESK. The CDR3 is 13 amino acids. This CDR3 reads CASSQVEGFEAFF. The CDR3 nucleotides read TGTGCCAGCAGCCAAGTGGAGGGCTTTGAAGCTTTCTTT. Full variable domain (outside the CDR3, taken from reference TRBV14 and TRBJ1-1): EAGVTQFPSHSVIEKGQTVTLRCDPISGHDNLYWYRRVMGKEIKFLLHFVKESKQDESGMPNNRFLAERTGGTYSTLKVQPAELEDSGVYFCASSQVEGFEAFFGQGTRLTVV.

The chain uses TRBV4-2 and TRBJ2-1; tentative D call: TRBD2 (6 bases). Germline loops: CDR1 LGHNA, CDR2 YNFKEQ. CDR3 length: 15 residues. With 0 bases removed from V and 6 bases from J, the gap between germline ends came to 12 bases. For the CDR3, the DNA is TGTGCCAGCAGCCAAGATGGGGGGAGAAGCAATGAGCAGTTCTTC. This encodes CASSQDGGRSNEQFF.

Note on this clone: This CDR3 is missing its conserved last phenylalanine or tryptophan, likely due to a read error. The rearrangement joins TRBV5-6 to TRBJ1-1; D not resolved. The CDR3 totals 12 residues. V was pared by 2 bases and J by 3 bases, with 5 bases between. Germline assignment: CDR1 SGHDT and CDR2 YYEEEE. The CDR3 sequence is CASSFTDTEAFV. As DNA, the CDR3 is TGTGCCAGCAGCTTTACGGACACTGAAGCTTTCGTT.

The genes are TRBV5-1 and TRBJ2-2; maybe TRBD1 (6 bases). With 4 bases removed from V and 3 bases from J, the gap between germline ends came to 10 bases. Germline V gene sequence: CDR1 SGHRS, CDR2 YFSETQ. The CDR3 spans 14 residues. The CDR3 DNA follows: TGCGCCAGCAGCCCGCGGACAGACACCGGGGAGCTGTTTTTT. Protein: CASSPRTDTGELFF. The complete variable domain, with remaining parts taken from reference TRBV5-1 and TRBJ2-2, reads KAGVTQTPRYLIKTRGQQVTLSCSPISGHRSVSWYQQTPGQGLQFLFEYFSETQRNKGNFPGRFSGRQFSNSRSEMNVSTLELGDSALYLCASSPRTDTGELFFGEGSRLTVL.

The V and J genes are TRBV7-9 and TRBJ1-6; 10 bases match TRBD1. Germline V gene lookup returns CDR1 SEHNR and CDR2 FQNEAQ (reference sequence). This CDR3 has 16 amino acids. V lost 4 bases, J lost 8 bases, and 8 bases stayed unmatched. DNA for the CDR3: TGTGCCAGCAGCTCAACCGGGACAGGGGCTTATTCACCCCTCCACTTT. Protein sequence: CASSSTGTGAYSPLHF.

J is TRBJ2-3 and V is TRBV5-6; D uncertain. The CDR3 is made up of 16 amino acids. CDR1 and CDR2 (germline): SGHDT, YYEEEE. Between the trimmed V and J ends, which lost 6 bases and 2 bases, there was a span of 19 bases. The CDR3 region is CASTRPGPTSTDTQYF. CDR3 coding DNA: TGTGCCAGCACCCGCCCAGGCCCAACTTCCACAGATACGCAGTATTTT.

V usage is TRBV10-3 and J usage is TRBJ2-3, with TRBD2 matching over 12 bases. The CDR3 loop spans 18 amino acids. With V trimmed by 11 bases and J by 0 bases, 15 bases remained unmatched. Germline lookup yields CDR1 ENHRY and CDR2 SYGVKD. DNA for the CDR3: TGTGCCTCCAAAGATAGTACTAGCGGGGGGCATAGCACAGATACGCAGTATTTT. Translating gives CASKDSTSGGHSTDTQYF.

This clone was counted between two and nine times. This sequence joins TRBV7-6 and TRBJ2-3; D perhaps matches TRBD1 (7 bases). V lost 4 bases to trimming and J lost 3 bases, with 14 bases between them. Germline assignment: CDR1 SGHVS and CDR2 FNYEAQ. This CDR3 has 15 amino acids. The chain's CDR3 is CASSSQGTGTDTQYF. For the CDR3, the DNA is TGTGCCAGCAGCTCACAGGGGACTGGGACAGATACGCAGTATTTT.